Listed below are T cell receptor beta chains from one sample, sequenced in a study of blood T cells in healthy people across ages. TCRdb analysed the 5' RACE reads with MiXCR anew, one entry per CDR3 protein. The sample lists roughly 1.6 million distinct CDR3 sequences; around 36% were seen once. Sequences were obtained from blood. The receptors stem from a woman aged 25 to 45 in good health. The CDR3 runs from the conserved cysteine through the conserved F or W. Each record gives: CDR3 DNA, CDR3 protein, clone size, J gene, V gene, D gene, CDR3 length. The D gene is left open where the match is weak. The size of a clone is reported for some rows only, either as once, few or many, or as a class for expanded clones.

DNA: TGTGCCTGGAAGCTTCTAGCGGGAGCCGCAGATACGCAGTATTTT
CDR3: CAWKLLAGAADTQYF
size: .
J: TRBJ2-3
V: TRBV30
D: TRBD2
length: 15

DNA: TGTGCCAGCAGCTTTTTTCGGAGGGGCAATTTAAATGAGCAGTTCTTC
CDR3: CASSFFRRGNLNEQFF
size: .
J: TRBJ2-1
V: TRBV11-1
D: .
length: 16

DNA: TGTGCCAGCAGCTTACTCGTTACGAACGCTGGCCCCACGGGGAATGAGCAGTTCTTC
CDR3: CASSLLVTNAGPTGNEQFF
size: once
J: TRBJ2-1
V: TRBV11-2
D: .
length: 19

DNA: TGCGCCAGCAGCTTGGCCAAGGGGGCTTGGGGCGAGCAGTACTTC
CDR3: CASSLAKGAWGEQYF
size: .
J: TRBJ2-7
V: TRBV5-1
D: TRBD1
length: 15

DNA: TGCAGTTACAGGAATGGGGACTATGGCTACACCTTC
CDR3: CSYRNGDYGYTF
size: few
J: TRBJ1-2
V: TRBV20-1
D: .
length: 12

DNA: TGTGCCAGCAGCCGCGAGACTAGCGGGAGGGCCAGGGGAGATACGCAGTATTTT
CDR3: CASSRETSGRARGDTQYF
size: few
J: TRBJ2-3
V: TRBV7-2
D: TRBD2
length: 18

DNA: TGCAGTGCTAGAGGGAATAAAAACAATGAGCAGTTCTTC
CDR3: CSARGNKNNEQFF
size: .
J: TRBJ2-1
V: TRBV20-1
D: .
length: 13

DNA: TGTGCCATCACATGGGGGACATCCTCCTACAATGAGCAGTTCTTC
CDR3: CAITWGTSSYNEQFF
size: few
J: TRBJ2-1
V: TRBV10-3
D: .
length: 15

DNA: TGTGCCAGCAGCCACGCGGGGGCCGAGAGGGGGACCAGCACAGATACGCAGTATTTT
CDR3: CASSHAGAERGTSTDTQYF
size: .
J: TRBJ2-3
V: TRBV4-2
D: .
length: 19

DNA: TGTGCCAGCAGCTTACTGGGGGGCCGGAACAATGAGCAGTTCTTC
CDR3: CASSLLGGRNNEQFF
size: .
J: TRBJ2-1
V: TRBV7-3
D: .
length: 15

DNA: TGTGCCAGCAGCGCGACAGGGGATAATTCACCCCTCCACTTT
CDR3: CASSATGDNSPLHF
size: .
J: TRBJ1-6
V: TRBV9
D: TRBD1
length: 14

DNA: TGTGCCAGCAGTTTTGGCAACTACTACGAGCAGTACTTC
CDR3: CASSFGNYYEQYF
size: .
J: TRBJ2-7
V: TRBV27
D: .
length: 13

DNA: TGCAGTGCTAGTGCAAGGGGGGCCAGATCCTACAATGAGCAGTTCTTC
CDR3: CSASARGARSYNEQFF
size: .
J: TRBJ2-1
V: TRBV20-1
D: .
length: 16

DNA: TGCAGTGCTATAACAGGGGGGCGGAACACTGAAGCTTTCTTT
CDR3: CSAITGGRNTEAFF
size: few
J: TRBJ1-1
V: TRBV20-1
D: TRBD1
length: 14

DNA: TGCGCCAGCAGCTTGGCCTTAACGGGAGGTAATGAGCAGTTCTTC
CDR3: CASSLALTGGNEQFF
size: .
J: TRBJ2-1
V: TRBV5-1
D: TRBD2
length: 15

DNA: TGTGCCAGCAGCCCCAGGAGTCTTCCAGGCTCCGAGCAGTACTTC
CDR3: CASSPRSLPGSEQYF
size: .
J: TRBJ2-7
V: TRBV7-9
D: .
length: 15

DNA: TGCAGTGCCAGAGGACTAGCGAAGTACGAGCAGTACTTC
CDR3: CSARGLAKYEQYF
size: .
J: TRBJ2-7
V: TRBV20-1
D: TRBD2
length: 13